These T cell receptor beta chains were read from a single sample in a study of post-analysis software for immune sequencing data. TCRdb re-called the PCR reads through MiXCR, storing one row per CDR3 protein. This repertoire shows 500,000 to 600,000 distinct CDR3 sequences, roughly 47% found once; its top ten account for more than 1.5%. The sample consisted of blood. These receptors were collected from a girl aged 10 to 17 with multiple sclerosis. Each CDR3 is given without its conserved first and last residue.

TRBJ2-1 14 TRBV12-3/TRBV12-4 ASSLRGPSSYNEQF
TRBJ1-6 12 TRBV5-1 ASSPDRGGSPLH
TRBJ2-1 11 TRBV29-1 SAARGYYNEQF
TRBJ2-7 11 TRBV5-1 ASSLTVSYEQY
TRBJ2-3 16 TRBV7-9 ASSLETVPKYSTDTQY
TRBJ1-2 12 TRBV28 ASRRPGTGHGYT
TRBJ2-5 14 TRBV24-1 ATSDLSGRPQETQY
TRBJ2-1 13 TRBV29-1 SVESLHRYLNEQF
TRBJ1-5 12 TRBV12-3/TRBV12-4 ASSGAVSNQPQH
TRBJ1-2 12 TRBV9 ASSDLTGSYGYT
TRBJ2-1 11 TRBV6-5 ASSYLRYNEQF
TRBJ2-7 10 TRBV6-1 ASSEVSYEQY
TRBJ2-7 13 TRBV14 ASSQGATSAYEQY
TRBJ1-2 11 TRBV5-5 ASSSEPASGYT
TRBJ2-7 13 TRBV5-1 ASSITGTGHYEQY
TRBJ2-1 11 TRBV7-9 ASTLLGANEQF
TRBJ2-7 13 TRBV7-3 ASSLRAVGIYEQY
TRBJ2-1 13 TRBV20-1 SARDGRSSYNEQF
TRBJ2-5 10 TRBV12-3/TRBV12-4 ASSRQEETQY
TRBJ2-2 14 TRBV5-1 ASRRPGQSNTGELF
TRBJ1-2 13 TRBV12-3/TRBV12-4 ASSPNGQSYYGYT
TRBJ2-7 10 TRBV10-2 ASTGLSYEQY
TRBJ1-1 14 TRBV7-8 ASSSLRDSENTEAF
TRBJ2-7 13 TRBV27 ASSLFRSFPYEQY
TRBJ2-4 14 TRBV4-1 ASSQRGTGGTLKQY
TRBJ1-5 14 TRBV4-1 ASSQDLGTPNQPQH
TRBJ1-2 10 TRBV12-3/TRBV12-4 ASSRDTGGYT
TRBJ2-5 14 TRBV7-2 ASSLEKTVYQETQY
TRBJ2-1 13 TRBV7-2 ASSLDTRSYNEQF
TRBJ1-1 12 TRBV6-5 ASSQDRRSGEAF
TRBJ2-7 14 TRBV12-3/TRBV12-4 ASSPFRDVLSYEQY
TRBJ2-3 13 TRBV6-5 ASSYTQSSTDTQY
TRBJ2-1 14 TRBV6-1 ASSLEGGQGSGEQF
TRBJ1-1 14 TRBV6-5 ASSTLRQAGTTEAF
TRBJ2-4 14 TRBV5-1 ASSTGHQLAKNIQY
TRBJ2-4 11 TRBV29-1 SVALAGGREQY
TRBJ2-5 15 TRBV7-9 ASSLEIQGTSGETQY
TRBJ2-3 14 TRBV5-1 ASSAEAGGLGDTQY
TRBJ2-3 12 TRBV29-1 SAPMAGSTDTQY
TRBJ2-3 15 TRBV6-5 ASSSRTSGGVTDTQY